Listed here are 20 T cell receptor beta chains from one sample, sequenced in a study of T cells after posttransplantation cyclophosphamide. Control samples came 1 year after myeloablative marrow transplants with methotrexate plus calcineurin inhibitor. Profiling relied on immunoSEQ multiplex PCR, and the TCRdb table lists in-frame clones only, not all of them. The sample has around 10,000 clones, roughly 88% seen once. The sequences come from PBMCs, collected after an allogeneic stem cell transplant with a calcineurin inhibitor and methotrexate. Receptors originate from a male patient aged 30 to 39 who received an allogeneic stem cell transplant from an unrelated donor, was CMV-positive, and had no GVHD. Some T cells may be graft donor cells.

This clone appeared once. The gene calls are TRBV12-5 and TRBJ1-5, with 7 bases aligning to TRBD1. Germline CDR1 is LGHNT and CDR2 is FRNRAP. V was pared by 1 base and J by 7 bases, with 7 bases of the junction left unmatched. This CDR3 comprises 15 residues. The CDR3 region is CASGLGQGKGQPQHF. CDR3 DNA: TGTGCTAGTGGTTTGGGACAGGGTAAGGGACAGCCCCAGCATTTT.

V is TRBV11-2 and J is TRBJ2-1; 9 bases fit TRBD2. Germline CDR1 and CDR2: SGHAT and FQNNGV. Trimming removed 5 bases from V and 6 bases from J; junction bases left unmatched: 14. This CDR3 comprises 17 residues. CDR3 sequence reads: CASSQRIAGDSSNEQFF. The CDR3 bases are TGTGCCAGCAGCCAGAGGATAGCGGGAGATTCTAGCAATGAGCAGTTCTTC.

This rearrangement joins TRBV12-5 to TRBJ2-5; unclear D gene. Germline values: CDR1 LGHNT, CDR2 FRNRAP. The CDR3 has 13 residues. V lost 1 base and J lost 1, with 4 bases in between. The CDR3: CASGLASQETQYF. Written as DNA, the CDR3 is TGTGCTAGTGGTTTGGCGAGCCAAGAGACCCAGTACTTC. Full variable domain (remainder filled in from reference TRBV12-5 and TRBJ2-5): DARVTQTPRHKVTEMGQEVTMRCQPILGHNTVFWYRQTMMQGLELLAYFRNRAPLDDSGMPKDRFSAEMPDATLATLKIQPSEPRDSAVYFCASGLASQETQYFGPGTRLLVL.

The V call is TRBV2, the J call TRBJ1-2; D may be TRBD1 (5 bases). Germline values: CDR1 SNHLY, CDR2 FYNNEI. The CDR3 runs to 15 residues. Between the trimmed V and J ends, which lost 3 bases and 5 bases, there was a span of 16 bases. CDR3 region: CASSDTRVRRYGYTF. CDR3 DNA sequence: TGTGCCAGCAGTGACACCAGGGTAAGAAGGTATGGCTACACCTTC.

This chain connects TRBV10-3 to TRBJ1-5; 7 bases are a match to TRBD1. Germline trimming cut 3 bases from V and 5 bases from J; bases unmatched to any gene: 1. The CDR3 sequence is 13 residues long. Germline V CDR1 and CDR2: ENHRY, SYGVKD. This CDR3 reads CAISEGGHQPQHF. CDR3 in DNA: TGTGCCATCAGTGAAGGGGGCCATCAGCCCCAGCATTTT.

The V and J genes are TRBV4-2 and TRBJ1-4; the match to TRBD1 covers 7 bases. The length of the CDR3 is 15 residues. In germline, CDR1 is LGHNA, CDR2 YNFKEQ. V lost 1 base and J lost 9; bases outside the gene matches: 8. CDR3 in DNA: TGTGCCAGCAGCCAAGGGACAGGTATAGGGAAAAAACTGTTTTTT. Translation gives CASSQGTGIGKKLFF.

V usage is TRBV30 and J usage is TRBJ2-1; 10 bases agree with TRBD2. The CDR3 consists of 13 residues. Germline-derived CDR1 and CDR2 are GTSNPN and SVGIG (reference sequence). After removal of 7 bases from V and 7 bases from J, the junction contained 7 bases not matched to a gene. CDR3 amino acids: CAYSSGSLNEQFF. CDR3 nucleotides: TGTGCCTACTCTAGCGGGAGTCTAAATGAGCAGTTCTTC.

This sequence joins TRBV11-2 and TRBJ1-4, with 9 bases matching TRBD1. After removal of 4 bases from V and 4 bases from J, the junction contained 10 bases not matched to a gene. The CDR3 extends over 17 amino acids. Germline V gene lookup returns CDR1 SGHAT and CDR2 FQNNGV. The CDR3 DNA follows: TGTGCCAGCAGCTCCGGGACAGGGTCCCTAATTAATGAAAAACTGTTTTTT. Amino acids: CASSSGTGSLINEKLFF.

The rearrangement joins TRBV7-8 to TRBJ2-1, with TRBD2 matching 10 bases. Germline V gene lookup returns CDR1 SGHVS and CDR2 FQNEAQ. The CDR3 has 16 amino acids. Unmatched junction bases numbered 5, after V lost 4 bases and J lost 2 bases. Written as DNA, the CDR3 is TGTGCCAGCAGCTCCCTAGCGGGAGACACCTACAATGAGCAGTTCTTC. Encoded protein: CASSSLAGDTYNEQFF.

The chain joins TRBV30 to TRBJ2-7; 7 bases align to TRBD1. This CDR3 is 15 amino acids long. J lost 4 bases, V lost 2 bases, and 11 bases had no gene match. Germline V gene data show CDR1 as GTSNPN and CDR2 as SVGIG (reference sequence). The CDR3 region is CAWSPLTGERYEQYV. The CDR3 DNA reads as TGTGCCTGGAGTCCACTAACAGGGGAAAGGTACGAGCAGTACGTC.

The chain has TRBV4-3 and TRBJ2-5; the match to TRBD2 covers 10 bases. The closer fit of TRBJ2-7 to the DNA end suggests the J call may be wrong. Germline lookup yields CDR1 LGHNA and CDR2 YSLEER. The CDR3 consists of 19 residues. The CDR3 region is CASSQGLGAGGPQDYEQYF. The CDR3 DNA reads TGCGCCAGCAGCCAAGGGTTGGGAGCGGGAGGGCCCCAGGACTACGAGCAGTACTTC.

The V call is TRBV6-5, the J call TRBJ1-5; TRBD1 agrees at 10 bases. V gave up 6 bases and J gave up 9 bases; unmatched junction bases: 5. The CDR3 is 13 amino acids. CDR1 MNHEY and CDR2 SVGAGI come from the germline V gene. Here the CDR3 reads CASSDRGRWPQHF. DNA of the CDR3: TGTGCCAGCAGCGACAGGGGGCGATGGCCCCAGCATTTT.

The rearrangement uses TRBV18 and TRBJ1-1; D may be TRBD1 (6 bases). The CDR3 covers 17 residues. Trimming pared 0 bases from V and 0 bases from J, leaving 14 bases between. CDR1 is KGHSH, CDR2 LQKENI, per germline. In DNA form, the CDR3 reads TGTGCCAGCTCACCACCGGGGTCTCCAGGGGTGAACACTGAAGCTTTCTTT. Residues: CASSPPGSPGVNTEAFF.

This chain connects TRBV7-9 to TRBJ2-1; D is perhaps TRBD2 (7 bases). Trimming cost V 4 bases and J 7 bases, with 20 bases left between them. The CDR3 length is 16 residues. The germline V gene encodes CDR1 SEHNR and CDR2 FQNEAQ (reference sequence). CDR3 coding DNA: TGTGCCAGCAGCTCGCGGGGGCAGCGTGGGGTAAATGAGCAGTTCTTC. This sequence encodes CASSSRGQRGVNEQFF. Complete variable domain (other parts from reference TRBV7-9 and TRBJ2-1): DTGVSQNPRHKITKRGQNVTFRCDPISEHNRLYWYRQTLGQGPEFLTYFQNEAQLEKSRLLSDRFSAERPKGSFSTLEIQRTEQGDSAMYLCASSSRGQRGVNEQFFGPGTRLTVL.

The chain combines TRBV14 with TRBJ2-1; 11 positions agree with TRBD2. The CDR3 spans 18 residues. The ends lost 3 bases at V and 4 bases at J; junction bases unmatched: 11. Germline V gives CDR1 SGHDN, CDR2 FVKESK. Here the CDR3 reads CASSHPGWTSGLYNEQFF. The CDR3 DNA reads as TGTGCCAGCAGCCACCCTGGATGGACTAGCGGGCTTTACAATGAGCAGTTCTTC.

CDR3 nucleotide sequence: TGTGCCATCAGTGAGTCCGAGGATACGCAGTATTTT. Protein sequence: CAISESEDTQYF. The chain employs TRBV10-3 and TRBJ2-3; no firm D call. V was pared by 0 bases and J by 6 bases, with 4 bases between. Germline CDR1 reads ENHRY; CDR2 reads SYGVKD. The CDR3 contains 12 residues.

The chain uses TRBV7-9 and TRBJ2-7; the D is unclear. Per the germline V gene, CDR1 is SEHNR and CDR2 is FQNEAQ (reference sequence). The CDR3 consists of 11 residues. Between the trimmed V and J ends, which lost 6 bases and 6 bases, there was a span of 9 bases. The CDR3 DNA is TGTGCCAGCAGTGCGAGGCTCGAGCAGTACTTC. Its protein is CASSARLEQYF.

The V gene is TRBV9, the J gene TRBJ2-1; TRBD2 aligns across 15 bases. The J segment lost 10 bases and the V segment lost 3 bases, leaving 5 bases of the junction unmatched. Germline V CDR1 and CDR2: SGDLS, YYNGEE. The CDR3 is 15 residues long. CDR3 sequence: CASSAGTSGRTEQFF. CDR3 bases: TGTGCCAGCAGCGCGGGGACTAGCGGGAGGACGGAGCAGTTCTTC.

This sequence joins TRBV7-9 and TRBJ2-7, with D uncertain. CDR3 size: 13 residues. Trimming took off 2 bases at V and 9 bases at J, with 14 bases between the two ends. Germline V CDR1 and CDR2: SEHNR, FQNEAQ (reference sequence). The CDR3: CASSLPDRVPQYF. The CDR3 DNA follows: TGTGCCAGCAGCTTACCCGACCGGGTGCCGCAGTACTTC. The full variable domain, in which reference TRBV7-9 and TRBJ2-7 provide the parts outside the CDR3, is DTGVSQNPRHKITKRGQNVTFRCDPISEHNRLYWYRQTLGQGPEFLTYFQNEAQLEKSRLLSDRFSAERPKGSFSTLEIQRTEQGDSAMYLCASSLPDRVPQYFGPGTRLTVT.

This chain connects TRBV5-4 to TRBJ1-1; TRBD1 matches 10 bases. In germline, CDR1 is SGHNT, CDR2 YYREEE (reference sequence). This CDR3 is 14 amino acids long. After removal of 4 bases from V and 7 bases from J, the junction contained 7 bases not matched to a gene. The CDR3 region is CASSPGQGRGEAFF. CDR3 bases: TGTGCCAGCAGCCCGGGACAGGGGCGGGGTGAAGCTTTCTTT.